A selection of T cell receptor beta chains follows, all from one sample in a study of T cell changes during pregnancy in multiple sclerosis. Libraries were prepared by immunoSEQ multiplex PCR; TCRdb keeps only in-frame clonotypes and omits some of them. The profile covers some 100,000 clones, with approximately 94% appearing a single time and around 1.2% taken by the ten largest. The specimen was peripheral blood, collected in the second trimester of pregnancy. The receptors shown here come from a female donor with multiple sclerosis, enrolled in a pregnancy study. CDR3s include the opening cysteine and the closing phenylalanine or tryptophan. The order of the fields is J gene, V gene, D gene, clone size, CDR3 DNA, CDR3 protein. A D gene is named only where the DNA matches it firmly. A row's size may be missing; if present it is once, few, many or a size class.

TRBJ2-1 | TRBV5-1 | TRBD2 | once | TGCGCCAGCAGCTTGAGCGGCTCTAGCGGGCTGTTCTTC | CASSLSGSSGLFF
TRBJ1-1 | TRBV19 | TRBD1 | - | TGTGCCAGTAGTGCCCAAGGGACAGGGTCTGCAGCTTTCTTT | CASSAQGTGSAAFF
TRBJ2-6 | TRBV19 | TRBD1 | once | TGTGCCAGTACCCTCCAAGGGGGCAGAAGATCTGGGGCCAACGTCCTGACTTTC | CASTLQGGRRSGANVLTF
TRBJ2-1 | TRBV10-2 | - | - | TGCGCCAGCAGTGAGTCGGCACCCGCCTCCTACAATGAGCAGTTCTTC | CASSESAPASYNEQFF
TRBJ2-1 | TRBV7-2 | TRBD1 | - | TGTGCCAGCAGCTTCGACAGGGCCGATGAGCAGTTCTTC | CASSFDRADEQFF
TRBJ1-3 | TRBV6-5 | - | - | TGTGCCAGCCAGGCCAGGTGGACTGGAAACACCATATATTTT | CASQARWTGNTIYF
TRBJ2-7 | TRBV30 | TRBD1 | - | TGTGCCTGGAGTGGGGACAGGTCTGGGGAGCAGTACTTC | CAWSGDRSGEQYF
TRBJ2-7 | TRBV5-1 | - | - | TGCGCCAGCAGCCTGACGGACGGGGCCTACGAGCAGTACTTC | CASSLTDGAYEQYF
TRBJ2-2 | TRBV7-9 | TRBD2 | - | TGTGCCAGCAGCTCCTTGGGGGGGAATACGAACACCGGGGAGCTGTTTTTT | CASSSLGGNTNTGELFF
TRBJ1-2 | TRBV5-1 | TRBD1 | - | TGCGCCAGCAGCCCAGGACAGGGCCGCAACTATGGCTACACCTTC | CASSPGQGRNYGYTF
TRBJ1-5 | TRBV19 | - | - | TGTGCCAGTAGTAGAACCGTCTATAGCAATCAGCCCCAGCATTTT | CASSRTVYSNQPQHF
TRBJ2-3 | TRBV9 | TRBD2 | - | TGTGCCAGCAGCGTAGGTAGCGGGAGCTACACAGATACGCAGTATTTT | CASSVGSGSYTDTQYF
TRBJ1-3 | TRBV5-6 | - | - | TGTGCCAGCAGCCTGACAGTTGGAAACACCATATATTTT | CASSLTVGNTIYF